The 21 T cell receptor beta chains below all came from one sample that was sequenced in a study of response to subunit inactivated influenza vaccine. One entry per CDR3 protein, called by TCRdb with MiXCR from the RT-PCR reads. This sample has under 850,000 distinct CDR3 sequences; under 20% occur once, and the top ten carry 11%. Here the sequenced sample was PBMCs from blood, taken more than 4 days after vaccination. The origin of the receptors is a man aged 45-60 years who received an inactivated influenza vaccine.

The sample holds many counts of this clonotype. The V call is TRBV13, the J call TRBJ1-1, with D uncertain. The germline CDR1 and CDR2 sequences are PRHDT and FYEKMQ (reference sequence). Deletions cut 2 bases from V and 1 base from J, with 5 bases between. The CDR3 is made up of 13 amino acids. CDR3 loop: CASSLHGNTEAFF. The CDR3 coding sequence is TGTGCCAGCAGCTTACACGGGAACACTGAAGCTTTCTTT.

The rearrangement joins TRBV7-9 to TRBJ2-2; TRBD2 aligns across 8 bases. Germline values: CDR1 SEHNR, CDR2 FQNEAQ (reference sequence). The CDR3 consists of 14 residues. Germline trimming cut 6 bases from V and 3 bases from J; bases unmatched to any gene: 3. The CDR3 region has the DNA TGTGCCAGCAGTCAACTAGCGGACACCGGGGAGCTGTTTTTT. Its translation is CASSQLADTGELFF.

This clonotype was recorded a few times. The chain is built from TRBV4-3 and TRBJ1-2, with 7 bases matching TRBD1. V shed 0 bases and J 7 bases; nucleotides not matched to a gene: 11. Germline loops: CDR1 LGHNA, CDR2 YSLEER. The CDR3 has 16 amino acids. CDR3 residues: CASSQDFGQTGSGYTF. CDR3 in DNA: TGCGCCAGCAGCCAAGATTTTGGACAGACAGGGAGTGGCTACACCTTC.

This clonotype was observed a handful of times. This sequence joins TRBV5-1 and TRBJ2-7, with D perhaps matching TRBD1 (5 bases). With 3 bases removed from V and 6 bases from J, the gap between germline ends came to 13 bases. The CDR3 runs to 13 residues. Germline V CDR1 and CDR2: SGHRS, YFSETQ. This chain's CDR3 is CASSWNDRGEQYF. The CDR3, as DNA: TGCGCCAGCAGCTGGAATGATAGGGGCGAGCAGTACTTC.

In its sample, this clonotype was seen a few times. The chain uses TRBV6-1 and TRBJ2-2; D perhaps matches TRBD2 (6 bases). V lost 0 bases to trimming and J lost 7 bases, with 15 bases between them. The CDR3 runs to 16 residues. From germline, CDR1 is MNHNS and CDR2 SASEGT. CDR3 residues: CASSEALRESGGELFF. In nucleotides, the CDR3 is TGTGCCAGCAGTGAAGCATTACGGGAGAGTGGCGGGGAGCTGTTTTTT.

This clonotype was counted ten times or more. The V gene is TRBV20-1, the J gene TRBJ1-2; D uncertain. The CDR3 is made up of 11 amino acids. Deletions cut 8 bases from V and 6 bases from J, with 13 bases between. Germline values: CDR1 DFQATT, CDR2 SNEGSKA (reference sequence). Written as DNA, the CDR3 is TGCAGTCCCATTCGTAGGGATGGCTACACCTTC. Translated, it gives CSPIRRDGYTF.

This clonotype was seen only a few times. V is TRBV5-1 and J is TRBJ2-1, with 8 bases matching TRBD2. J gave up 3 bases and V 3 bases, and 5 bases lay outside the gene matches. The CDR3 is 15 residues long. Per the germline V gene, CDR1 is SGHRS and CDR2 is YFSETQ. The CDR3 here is CASSYREGNYNEQFF. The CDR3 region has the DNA TGCGCCAGCAGCTATCGGGAGGGCAACTACAATGAGCAGTTCTTC. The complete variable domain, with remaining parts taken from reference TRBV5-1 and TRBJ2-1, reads KAGVTQTPRYLIKTRGQQVTLSCSPISGHRSVSWYQQTPGQGLQFLFEYFSETQRNKGNFPGRFSGRQFSNSRSEMNVSTLELGDSALYLCASSYREGNYNEQFFGPGTRLTVL.

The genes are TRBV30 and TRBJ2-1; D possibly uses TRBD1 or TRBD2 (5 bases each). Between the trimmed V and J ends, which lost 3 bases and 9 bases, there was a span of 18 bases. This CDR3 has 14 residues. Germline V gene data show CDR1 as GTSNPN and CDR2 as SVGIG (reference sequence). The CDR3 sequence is CAWSDLPDGAEQFF. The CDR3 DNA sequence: TGTGCCTGGAGCGACCTCCCCGACGGGGCTGAGCAGTTCTTC. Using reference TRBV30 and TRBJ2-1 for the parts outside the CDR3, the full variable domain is SQTIHQWPATLVQPVGSPLSLECTVEGTSNPNLYWYRQAAGRGLQLLFYSVGIGQISSEVPQNLSASRPQDRQFILSSKKLLLSDSGFYLCAWSDLPDGAEQFFGPGTRLTVL.

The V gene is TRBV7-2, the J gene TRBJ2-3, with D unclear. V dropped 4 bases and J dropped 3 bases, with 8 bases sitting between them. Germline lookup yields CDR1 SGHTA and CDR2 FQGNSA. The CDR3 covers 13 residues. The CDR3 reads CASSYTATDTQYF. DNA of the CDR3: TGTGCCAGCAGCTACACTGCAACAGATACGCAGTATTTT.

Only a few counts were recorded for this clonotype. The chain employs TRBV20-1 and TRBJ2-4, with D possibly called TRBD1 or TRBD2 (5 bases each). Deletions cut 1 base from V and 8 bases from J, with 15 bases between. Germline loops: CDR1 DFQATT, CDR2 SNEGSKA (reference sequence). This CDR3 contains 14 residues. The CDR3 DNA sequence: TGCAGTGCTAGAGTTGGGGGAATTATGGACATTCAGTACTTC. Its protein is CSARVGGIMDIQYF.

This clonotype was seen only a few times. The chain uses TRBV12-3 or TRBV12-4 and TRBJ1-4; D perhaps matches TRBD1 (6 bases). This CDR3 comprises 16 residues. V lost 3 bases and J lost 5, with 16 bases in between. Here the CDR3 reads CASSLGQVTKNEKLFF. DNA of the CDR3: TGTGCCAGCAGTTTGGGACAAGTAACCAAGAATGAAAAACTGTTTTTT.

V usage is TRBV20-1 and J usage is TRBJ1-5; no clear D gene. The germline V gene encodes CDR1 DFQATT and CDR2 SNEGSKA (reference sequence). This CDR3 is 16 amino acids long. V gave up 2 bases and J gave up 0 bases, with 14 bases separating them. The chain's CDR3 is CSARPPGVYSNQPQHF. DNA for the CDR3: TGCAGTGCTAGACCTCCCGGGGTGTATAGCAATCAGCCCCAGCATTTT.

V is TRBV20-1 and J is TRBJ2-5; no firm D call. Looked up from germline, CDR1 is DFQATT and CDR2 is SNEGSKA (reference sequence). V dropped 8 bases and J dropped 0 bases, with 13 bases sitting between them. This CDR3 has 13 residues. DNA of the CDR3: TGCAGTTCTTGTGACCTGGACCAAGAGACCCAGTACTTC. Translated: CSSCDLDQETQYF.

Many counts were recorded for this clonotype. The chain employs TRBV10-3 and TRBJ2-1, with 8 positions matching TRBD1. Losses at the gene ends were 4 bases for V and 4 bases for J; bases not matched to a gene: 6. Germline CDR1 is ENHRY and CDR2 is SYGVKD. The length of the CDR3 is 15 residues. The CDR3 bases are TGTGCCATCAGTGGACAGGGGAATAATTACAATGAGCAGTTCTTC. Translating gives CAISGQGNNYNEQFF.

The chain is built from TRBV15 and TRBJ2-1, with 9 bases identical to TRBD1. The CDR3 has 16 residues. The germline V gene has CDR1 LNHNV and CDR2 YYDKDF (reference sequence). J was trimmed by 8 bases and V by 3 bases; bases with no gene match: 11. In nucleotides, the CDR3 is TGTGCCACCAGCAGGGGAACAGGGGGCAGGTTCGATGAGCAGTTCTTC. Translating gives CATSRGTGGRFDEQFF.

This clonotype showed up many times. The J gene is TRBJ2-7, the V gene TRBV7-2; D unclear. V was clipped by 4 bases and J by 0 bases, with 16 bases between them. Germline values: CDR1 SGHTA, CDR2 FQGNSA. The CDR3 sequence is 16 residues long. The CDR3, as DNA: TGTGCCAGCAGCTCCCTGAGGAAGGCGAGCTCCTACGAGCAGTACTTC. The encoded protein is CASSSLRKASSYEQYF.

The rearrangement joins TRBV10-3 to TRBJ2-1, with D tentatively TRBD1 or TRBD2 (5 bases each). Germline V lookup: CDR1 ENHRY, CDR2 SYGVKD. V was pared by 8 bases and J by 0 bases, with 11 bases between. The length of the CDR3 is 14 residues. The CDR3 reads CAIRGMSSYNEQFF. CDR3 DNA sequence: TGTGCCATCCGGGGCATGAGCTCCTACAATGAGCAGTTCTTC.

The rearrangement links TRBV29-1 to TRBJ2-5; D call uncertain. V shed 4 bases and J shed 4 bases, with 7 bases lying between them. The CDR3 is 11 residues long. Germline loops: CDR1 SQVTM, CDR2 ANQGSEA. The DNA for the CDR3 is TGCAGCGTTGGAAGGCGAGAGACCCAGTACTTC. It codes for CSVGRRETQYF. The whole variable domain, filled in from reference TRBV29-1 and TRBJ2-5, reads SAVISQKPSRDICQRGTSLTIQCQVDSQVTMMFWYRQQPGQSLTLIATANQGSEATYESGFVIDKFPISRPNLTFSTLTVSNMSPEDSSIYLCSVGRRETQYFGPGTRLLVL.

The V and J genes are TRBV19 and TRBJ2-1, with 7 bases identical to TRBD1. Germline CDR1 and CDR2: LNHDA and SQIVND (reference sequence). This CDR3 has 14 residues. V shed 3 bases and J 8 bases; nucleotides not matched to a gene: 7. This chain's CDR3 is CASSIRQGSDEQFF. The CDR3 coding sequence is TGTGCCAGTAGTATCCGACAGGGTAGCGATGAGCAGTTCTTC.

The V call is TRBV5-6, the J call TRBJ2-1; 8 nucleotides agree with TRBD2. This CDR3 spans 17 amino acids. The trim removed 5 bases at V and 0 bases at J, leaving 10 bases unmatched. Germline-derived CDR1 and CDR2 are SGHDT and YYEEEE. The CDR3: CASSSNLGLGSYNEQFF. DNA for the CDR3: TGTGCCAGCAGTTCCAACCTGGGACTAGGCTCCTACAATGAGCAGTTCTTC.

The CDR3 here is CSVERTSQETQYF. The CDR3 nucleotides read TGCAGCGTTGAGAGGACTAGCCAAGAGACCCAGTACTTC. The rearrangement joins TRBV29-1 to TRBJ2-5, with TRBD2 identical over 7 bases. V dropped 3 bases and J dropped 1; count of bases not matched to a gene: 2. Per the germline V gene, CDR1 is SQVTM and CDR2 is ANQGSEA. The CDR3 extends over 13 amino acids.